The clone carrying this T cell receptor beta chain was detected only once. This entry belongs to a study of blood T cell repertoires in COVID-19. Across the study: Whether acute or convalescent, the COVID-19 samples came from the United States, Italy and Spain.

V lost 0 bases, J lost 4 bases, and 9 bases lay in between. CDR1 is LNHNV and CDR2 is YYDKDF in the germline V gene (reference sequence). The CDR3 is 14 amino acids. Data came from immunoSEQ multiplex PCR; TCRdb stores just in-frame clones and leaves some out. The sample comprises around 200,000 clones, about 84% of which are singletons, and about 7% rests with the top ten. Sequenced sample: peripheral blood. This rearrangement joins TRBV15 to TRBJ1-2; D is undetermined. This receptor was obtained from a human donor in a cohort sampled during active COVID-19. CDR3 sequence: CATSRDLVGYGYTF. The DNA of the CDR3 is TGTGCCACCAGCAGAGATCTAGTGGGCTATGGCTACACCTTC. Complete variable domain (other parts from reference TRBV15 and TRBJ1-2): DAMVIQNPRYQVTQFGKPVTLSCSQTLNHNVMYWYQQKSSQAPKLLFHYYDKDFNNEADTPDNFQSRRPNTSFCFLDIRSPGLGDTAMYLCATSRDLVGYGYTFGSGTRLTVV.